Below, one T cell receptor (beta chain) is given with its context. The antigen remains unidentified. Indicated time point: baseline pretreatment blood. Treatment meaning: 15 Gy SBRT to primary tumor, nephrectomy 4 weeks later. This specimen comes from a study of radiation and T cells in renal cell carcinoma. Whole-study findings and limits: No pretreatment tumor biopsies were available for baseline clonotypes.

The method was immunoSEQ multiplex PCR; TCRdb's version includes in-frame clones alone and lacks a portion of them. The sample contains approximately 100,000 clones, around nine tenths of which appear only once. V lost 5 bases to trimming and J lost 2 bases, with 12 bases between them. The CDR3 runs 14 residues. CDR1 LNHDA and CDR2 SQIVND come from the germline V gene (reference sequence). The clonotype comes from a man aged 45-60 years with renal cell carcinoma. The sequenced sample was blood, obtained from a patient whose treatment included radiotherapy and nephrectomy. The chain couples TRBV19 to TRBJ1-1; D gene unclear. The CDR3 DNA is TGTGCCAGTAGTCTTGGGCCCGTAAACACTGAAGCTTTCTTT. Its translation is CASSLGPVNTEAFF.